Below, 8 T cell receptor beta chains from the same sample are listed, as sequenced in a study of cytomegalovirus exposure and HLA in healthy donors. The PCR was carried out with 60 Vbeta primers and 13 Jbeta primers. The data were produced by immunoSEQ multiplex PCR, yet TCRdb's version contains in-frame clones alone and is incomplete. The top ten hold about 3.8% of the sample, which has 90,000 to 100,000 clones, more than 60% seen once. Sequencing was performed on PBMCs. Receptors originate from a man aged 25 to 40 in good health and CMV-seronegative.

The rearrangement joins TRBV28 to TRBJ2-1, with D possibly being TRBD1 (6 bases). Trimming removed 2 bases from V and 4 bases from J, with 18 bases in between. The CDR3 loop spans 17 amino acids. Germline CDR1 reads MDHEN; CDR2 reads SYDVKM. The CDR3: CASSLARTGQGYNEQFF. The CDR3, as DNA: TGTGCCAGCAGTTTAGCGAGAACAGGGCAGGGATACAATGAGCAGTTCTTC. Supplemented by reference TRBV28 and TRBJ2-1, the full variable domain reads DVKVTQSSRYLVKRTGEKVFLECVQDMDHENMFWYRQDPGLGLRLIYFSYDVKMKEKGDIPEGYSVSREKKERFSLILESASTNQTSMYLCASSLARTGQGYNEQFFGPGTRLTVL.

CDR3 coding DNA: TGTGCCAGCAGCCCATCGCGGGGGGCGGGATACATTCAGTACTTC. This sequence encodes CASSPSRGAGYIQYF. This chain uses TRBV7-8 with TRBJ2-4; 8 bases map to TRBD2. The CDR3 loop spans 15 amino acids. With V trimmed by 5 bases and J by 8 bases, 11 bases remained unmatched. The germline gives CDR1 SGHVS, CDR2 FQNEAQ. Full variable domain (missing parts from reference TRBV7-8 and TRBJ2-4): GAGVSQSPRYKVAKRGQDVALRCDPISGHVSLFWYQQALGQGPEFLTYFQNEAQLDKSGLPSDRFFAERPEGSVSTLKIQRTQQEDSAVYLCASSPSRGAGYIQYFGAGTRLSVL.

Only one count was recorded for this clone. The chain uses TRBV10-3 and TRBJ2-2; 7 positions match TRBD2. The CDR3 extends over 15 amino acids. The germline CDR1 and CDR2 sequences are ENHRY and SYGVKD. V was pared by 6 bases and J by 4 bases, with 8 bases of the junction left unmatched. DNA for the CDR3: TGTGCCATCAGGGATCGGGAGGTCGGCACCGGGGAGCTGTTTTTT. Protein: CAIRDREVGTGELFF.

This clone was recorded a few times. The gene calls are TRBV28 and TRBJ2-1; 11 nucleotides align to TRBD2. Germline CDR1 and CDR2: MDHEN and SYDVKM. V gave up 8 bases and J gave up 0 bases; unmatched junction bases: 12. CDR3 size: 18 residues. The CDR3 DNA sequence: TGTGCCAGCCCCCCCGGGACTAGCGGTTGGAGCTCCTACAATGAGCAGTTCTTC. Protein product: CASPPGTSGWSSYNEQFF.

This clone was observed a few times. The chain employs TRBV4-3 and TRBJ1-6, with 8 bases identical to TRBD1. With V trimmed by 3 bases and J by 9 bases, 7 bases remained unmatched. CDR3 length: 15 residues. From germline, CDR1 is LGHNA and CDR2 YSLEER. CDR3 protein: CASSQMTGAVSPLHF. The CDR3 bases are TGCGCCAGCAGCCAGATGACAGGGGCTGTTTCACCCCTCCACTTT.

CDR3 DNA: TGTGCAAGTCCACCGACAGGGCGTCACGAGCAGTACTTC. Translation: CASPPTGRHEQYF. V usage is TRBV12-2 and J usage is TRBJ2-5; TRBD1, as called in the table, went unchecked against the DNA. With the DNA end fitting TRBJ2-7 better, the J assignment may be wrong. TRBV12-2 is a recognized pseudogene. This CDR3 has 13 residues.

The chain is built from TRBV11-2 and TRBJ2-1, with 7 bases fitting TRBD1. V shed 6 bases, J shed 2 bases, and the junction held 4 bases outside the gene matches. The CDR3 runs 14 residues. Germline-derived CDR1 and CDR2 are SGHAT and FQNNGV. The CDR3 spells CASSDRAPYNEQFF. The DNA of the CDR3 is TGTGCCAGCAGTGACAGGGCCCCCTACAATGAGCAGTTCTTC.

V is TRBV5-5 and J is TRBJ1-5, with D hard to call. The ends were cut back, 4 bases at V and 8 bases at J, with 16 bases in the middle. The CDR3 loop spans 14 amino acids. In germline, CDR1 is SGHKS, CDR2 YYEKEE (reference sequence). The CDR3 loop is CASSPSSGREPQHF. In DNA, the CDR3 is TGTGCCAGCAGCCCCTCCTCAGGAAGAGAGCCCCAGCATTTT. Supplemented by reference TRBV5-5 and TRBJ1-5, the full variable domain reads DAGVTQSPTHLIKTRGQQVTLRCSPISGHKSVSWYQQVLGQGPQFIFQYYEKEERGRGNFPDRFSARQFPNYSSELNVNALLLGDSALYLCASSPSSGREPQHFGDGTRLSIL.